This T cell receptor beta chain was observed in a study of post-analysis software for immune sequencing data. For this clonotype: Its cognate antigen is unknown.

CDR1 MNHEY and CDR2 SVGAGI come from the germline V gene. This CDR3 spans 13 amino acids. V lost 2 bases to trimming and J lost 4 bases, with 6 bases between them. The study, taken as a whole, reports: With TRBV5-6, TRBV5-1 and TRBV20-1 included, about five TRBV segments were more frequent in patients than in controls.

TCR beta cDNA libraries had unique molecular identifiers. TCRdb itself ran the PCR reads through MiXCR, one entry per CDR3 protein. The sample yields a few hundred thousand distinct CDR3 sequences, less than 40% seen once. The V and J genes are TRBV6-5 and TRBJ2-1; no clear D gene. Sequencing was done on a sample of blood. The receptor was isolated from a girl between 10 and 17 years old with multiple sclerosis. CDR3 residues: CASSYTPYNEQFF. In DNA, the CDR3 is TGTGCCAGCAGTTACACCCCTTACAATGAGCAGTTCTTC.